The sequence of this TCR beta chain was determined in a study of breast tumors, draining lymph nodes, adjacent tissues. CDR1 is GTSNPN and CDR2 is SVGIG in the germline V gene (reference sequence). The CDR3 contains 15 residues. V gave up 0 bases and J gave up 5 bases, with 15 bases separating them. TCRdb re-called the multiplex PCR reads through MiXCR, storing one row per CDR3 protein. Among a few hundred thousand distinct CDR3 sequences listed, 30% to 35% were seen once. This clonotype appeared many times. Samples came from axillary lymph nodes draining the breast cancer. V usage is TRBV30 and J usage is TRBJ2-3; the D gene is possibly TRBD1 (5 bases). This TCR was sampled from a female donor with breast cancer. Some clones in this sample may be carry-over from other donors' samples. Material: axillary lymph node tissue. The CDR3 coding sequence is TGTGCCTGGAGTGTACGGGTTTTGGACATAGATACGCAGTATTTT. This gives the protein CAWSVRVLDIDTQYF.